Listed below are T cell receptor beta chains from one sample, sequenced in a study of cytomegalovirus exposure and HLA in healthy donors. Sequencing used immunoSEQ multiplex PCR; TCRdb keeps in-frame clones, though not all of them. This table lists roughly 62,000 clones. Sequenced sample: PBMCs. The receptors derive from a woman aged 18-29 years in good health and CMV-seronegative. The CDR3 runs from the conserved cysteine through the conserved F or W.

V	length	J	CDR3
TRBV28	15	TRBJ1-5	CASSPGAMSNQPQHF
TRBV19	15	TRBJ2-1	CASTSSDSSYNEQFF
TRBV7-9	16	TRBJ1-4	CASSPNLGQGSEKLFF
TRBV28	14	TRBJ1-5	CASSQGAHNQPQHF
TRBV2	15	TRBJ2-5	CASRKRSEGGVTQYF
TRBV7-9	16	TRBJ1-1	CASSLPGGQGHTEAFF
TRBV5-1	15	TRBJ2-1	CASSLTGGVYNEQFF
TRBV4-1	16	TRBJ2-1	CASSQVAGGSYNEQFF
TRBV11-3	15	TRBJ2-3	CASSLGQGHTDTQYF
TRBV5-1	15	TRBJ1-5	CASSLAGRGNQPQHF
TRBV4-2	16	TRBJ1-1	CASSQGGGLMNTEAFF
TRBV5-8	16	TRBJ1-1	CASSLLYYVSDTEAFF
TRBV7-7	13	TRBJ2-5	CASSQGELETQYF
TRBV6-1	15	TRBJ2-3	CASSEALERTDTQYF
TRBV2	14	TRBJ2-5	CASAQGRVVETQYF
TRBV4-1	15	TRBJ2-3	CASSPSPSDTDTQYF
TRBV11-2	13	TRBJ1-3	CASSLGQGNTIYF
TRBV19	14	TRBJ1-4	CASTQTGSNEKLFF
TRBV6-5	16	TRBJ1-1	CASSYSPRKGLPEAFF
TRBV5-1	15	TRBJ1-6	CASSLVGQDNSPLHF
TRBV5-1	14	TRBJ1-4	CASSNDRGGEKLFF
TRBV18	12	TRBJ1-1	CASSPDRGEAFF
TRBV18	14	TRBJ2-3	CASSTRGATDKQYF
TRBV7-2	18	TRBJ1-2	CASSLRDPGSFRGYGYTF
TRBV27	14	TRBJ1-5	CASKHTGSNQPQHF
TRBV7-2	15	TRBJ2-1	CASSLQGLTGNEQFF
TRBV4-1	16	TRBJ1-1	CASSQVIDRGLGEAFF
TRBV6-1	14	TRBJ2-2	CASSEVLDTGELFF
TRBV27	15	TRBJ2-7	CASTASGGGRREQYF
TRBV29-1	14	TRBJ2-3	CSVDGRGSTDTQYF
TRBV9	13	TRBJ2-7	CASSVGYGYEQYF
TRBV10-2	15	TRBJ2-7	CASSVAGGETYEQYF
TRBV29-1	13	TRBJ1-5	CSVLEREGQPQHF
TRBV18	15	TRBJ1-2	CASSPAGAQYYGYTF
TRBV5-1	15	TRBJ1-2	CASGGVPTTPGGYTF
TRBV18	16	TRBJ2-5	CASSPRLRQGGETQYF
TRBV29-1	13	TRBJ2-2	CSVEKTGRHELFF
TRBV5-1	14	TRBJ1-2	CASSRGTGESGYTF
TRBV6-5	15	TRBJ2-7	CASSSYSGSSYEQYF
TRBV4-1	13	TRBJ1-1	CASSQVNRNEDFF